This TCR beta chain was sequenced during a study of shared clonotypes between healthy human individuals. CD8 cells regarded as naive lacked CD45RO, were positively chosen for CCR7, and omitted terminally differentiated effector memory CD45RA+ cells. Donors, healthy HIV-negative adults, lacked recent acute infections or vaccinations. CDR1 is PRHDT, CDR2 FYEKMQ, per germline (reference sequence). The CDR3 is 13 amino acids. The ends were cut back, 5 bases at V and 6 bases at J, with 10 bases in the middle. Original analysis: Filtering differed because ImmunoSEQ produced junction-only sequences that carried no quality scores. Libraries were prepared by immunoSEQ multiplex PCR; TCRdb keeps only in-frame clonotypes and omits some of them. The V and J calls and clone size were taken over from that table, and D and trimming were inferred from the DNA. The sample includes under 2,000,000 clones, about 95% of them seen just once.

The specimen was naive CD8+ T cells sorted from blood. The chain uses TRBV13 and TRBJ2-2; D gene uncertain. The receptor was derived from a man aged 18 to 35 in good health. CDR3 in amino acids: CASSTVYSGELFF. The CDR3 bases are TGTGCCAGCAGCACAGTTTATTCCGGGGAGCTGTTTTTT.